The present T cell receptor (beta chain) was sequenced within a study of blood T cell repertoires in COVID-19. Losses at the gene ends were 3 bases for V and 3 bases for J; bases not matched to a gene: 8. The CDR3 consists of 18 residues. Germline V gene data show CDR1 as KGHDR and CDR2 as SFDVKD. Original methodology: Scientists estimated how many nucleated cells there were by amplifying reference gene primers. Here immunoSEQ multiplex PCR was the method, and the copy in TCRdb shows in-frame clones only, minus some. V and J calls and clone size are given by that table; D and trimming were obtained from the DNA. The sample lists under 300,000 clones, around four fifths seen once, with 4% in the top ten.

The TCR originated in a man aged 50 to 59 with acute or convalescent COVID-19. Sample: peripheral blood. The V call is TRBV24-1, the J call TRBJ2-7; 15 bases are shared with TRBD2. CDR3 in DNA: TGTGCCACCAGTGATCAGAGGACTAGCGGGAGGGCCGGCTACGAGCAGTACTTC. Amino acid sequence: CATSDQRTSGRAGYEQYF.